This record concerns one TCR beta chain sequence. What it binds is unknown. From germline, CDR1 is SNHLY and CDR2 FYNNEI. The CDR3 loop spans 15 amino acids. Trimming removed 6 bases at V and 0 bases at J, with 12 bases between. Data came from immunoSEQ multiplex PCR; TCRdb stores just in-frame clones and leaves some out. The sample holds 150,000 to 200,000 clones, about nine tenths seen once. These data originate in a study of T cell responses to AZD1222 COVID-19 vaccine. Study-level points and caveats: Donor demographics were predominantly white British with a female majority; clonal diversity may be underestimated.

The TCR originated in an adult in good health. The sequencing here drew on peripheral blood, taken on day 0 of AZD1222 vaccination. This chain connects TRBV2 to TRBJ1-3; the D is unclear. The CDR3 is CASRPRTGSGNTIYF. The CDR3 region has the DNA TGTGCCAGCAGGCCTAGGACGGGCTCTGGAAACACCATATATTTT.